This T cell receptor beta chain is drawn from a study of patients and donors after allogeneic stem cell transplantation. TCRdb redid the calling of the RT-PCR reads with MiXCR, one entry per CDR3 protein. The sample contains some 200,000 distinct CDR3 sequences, roughly two fifths of which appear only once. The specimen was blood, either unsorted or a sorted T cell fraction (not recorded which). The sequence was obtained from a human donor who was either an allogeneic HSCT recipient or a stem cell or donor lymphocyte infusion donor (not recorded which). It is not recorded whose cells these are; they may come from a transplant donor.

The CDR3 reads CASSFSAGDSPLHF. The CDR3 DNA reads TGTGCCAGCAGTTTTTCGGCAGGGGACTCACCCCTCCACTTT. This chain uses TRBV27 with TRBJ1-6; D is perhaps TRBD1 (6 bases). Per germline, CDR1 MNHEY and CDR2 SMNVEV (reference sequence). V shed 3 bases and J shed 10 bases, with 13 bases lying between them. CDR3 length: 14 amino acids.